A single sample gave rise to the 19 T cell receptor beta chains below, sequenced in a study of blood T cell repertoires in COVID-19. TCRdb keeps only in-frame clones here, not all; method: immunoSEQ multiplex PCR. This table holds about 290,000 clones, 85% found once. The source material was peripheral blood. All receptors derive from a woman aged 45-65 years with active or convalescent COVID-19.

The J gene is TRBJ1-2, the V gene TRBV6-5, with D hard to call. This CDR3 is built from 14 residues. Germline CDR1 MNHEY, CDR2 SVGAGI. V was shortened by 1 base and J by 6 bases, with 12 bases between the two germline ends. The DNA for the CDR3 is TGTGCCAGCAGTTACTTTGGCGGGATGAATGGCTACACCTTC. It is translated as CASSYFGGMNGYTF.

V gene TRBV7-9 combines with J gene TRBJ1-4; D may be TRBD1 (5 bases). The CDR3 has 18 amino acids. Germline CDR1 is SEHNR and CDR2 is FQNEAQ (reference sequence). V was trimmed by 5 bases and J by 1 base, leaving 20 bases between them. CDR3 protein: CASSPRGGGRKTNEKLFF. The CDR3 nucleotides are TGTGCCAGCAGCCCCCGGGGCGGGGGACGGAAAACTAATGAAAAACTGTTTTTT.

This clone is a singleton in its sample. The V call is TRBV27, the J call TRBJ2-7; 7 bases are shared with TRBD2. V was pared by 2 bases and J by 4 bases, with 11 bases of the junction left unmatched. The CDR3 contains 16 residues. Germline CDR1 MNHEY, CDR2 SMNVEV (reference sequence). The CDR3 protein is CASSLSGLADGYEQYF. The CDR3 bases are TGTGCCAGCAGTTTAAGTGGTCTAGCGGATGGATACGAGCAGTACTTC.

The gene calls are TRBV29-1 and TRBJ2-7; D perhaps matches TRBD1 (6 bases). There are 14 residues in the CDR3. V was shortened by 6 bases and J by 3 bases, with 18 bases between the two germline ends. Germline V CDR1 and CDR2: SQVTM, ANQGSEA. The CDR3 loop is CSVQIRQGIYEQYF. CDR3 bases: TGCAGCGTCCAAATCCGGCAGGGGATCTACGAGCAGTACTTC.

The chain is built from TRBV7-8 and TRBJ2-3; 11 positions agree with TRBD2. The CDR3 sequence is 14 residues long. The trim removed 2 bases at V and 7 bases at J, leaving 2 bases unmatched. Germline CDR1 and CDR2: SGHVS and FQNEAQ. CDR3 sequence reads: CASSLTSGSNTQYF. CDR3 nucleotide sequence: TGTGCCAGCAGCTTAACTAGCGGGAGTAATACGCAGTATTTT.

V and J are TRBV5-1 and TRBJ2-5; a weak D match, TRBD1 (6 bases). Germline CDR1 and CDR2: SGHRS and YFSETQ. V was clipped by 3 bases and J by 2 bases, with 14 bases between them. This CDR3 is built from 15 residues. The DNA for the CDR3 is TGCGCCAGCAGCTCCCTCCAGGGGATTCAAGAGACCCAGTACTTC. Translation gives CASSSLQGIQETQYF.

The chain carries TRBV12-3 or TRBV12-4 and TRBJ2-2; D might be TRBD2 (6 bases). V lost 3 bases and J lost 6, with 8 bases in between. The length of the CDR3 is 13 residues. The CDR3 reads CASSFWEAGELFF. CDR3 in DNA: TGTGCCAGCAGTTTCTGGGAGGCCGGGGAGCTGTTTTTT.

In this sample, this clone turned up a few times. V and J are TRBV11-2 and TRBJ2-7, with D unresolved. The CDR3 consists of 13 residues. Trimming took off 2 bases at V and 10 bases at J, with 15 bases between the two ends. The V gene's germline CDR1 is SGHAT and CDR2 FQNNGV. The CDR3 here is CASSLTLGSPQYF. CDR3 DNA sequence: TGTGCCAGCAGCTTAACCCTAGGCTCCCCCCAGTACTTC.

This clone has a single count. The rearrangement uses TRBV7-2 and TRBJ2-7; no clear D. Trimming left V 5 bases short and J 6 bases short, with 17 bases between. CDR3 length: 14 amino acids. The germline V gene encodes CDR1 SGHTA and CDR2 FQGNSA. DNA for the CDR3: TGTGCCAGCAGCGGAAGCCTAGGCTCTCGCGAGCAGTACTTC. Residues: CASSGSLGSREQYF.

The V gene is TRBV27, the J gene TRBJ1-5; weak D call: TRBD1 (6 bases). Trimming took 2 bases from V and 6 from J, leaving 20 bases between them. The CDR3 totals 17 residues. CDR1 is MNHEY, CDR2 SMNVEV, per germline (reference sequence). CDR3 nucleotide sequence: TGTGCCAGCAGTTTAGGGGGAAGGGGGTTCTGGGCTCAGCCCCAGCATTTT. Translation gives CASSLGGRGFWAQPQHF.

This sequence joins TRBV24-1 and TRBJ2-2; 8 bases fit TRBD2. The CDR3 contains 16 residues. Germline V gene data show CDR1 as KGHDR and CDR2 as SFDVKD. With 5 bases clipped from V and 0 bases from J, the junction kept 4 bases outside the gene matches. CDR3 protein: CATSGLAGTNTGELFF. The CDR3, as DNA: TGTGCCACCAGTGGATTAGCGGGAACGAACACCGGGGAGCTGTTTTTT.

This clone was seen a few times. V is TRBV5-8 and J is TRBJ1-2; TRBD1 matches 9 bases. The CDR3 runs to 14 residues. The germline gives CDR1 SGHTS, CDR2 YDEGEE. With V trimmed by 5 bases and J by 7 bases, 9 bases remained unmatched. CDR3 sequence (DNA): TGTGCCAGCAGTAAAAACAGGGGGCGGTTTGGCTACACCTTC. Amino acid sequence: CASSKNRGRFGYTF.

The gene calls are TRBV5-1 and TRBJ2-2, with TRBD1 matching 7 bases. Germline lookup yields CDR1 SGHRS and CDR2 YFSETQ. V gave up 4 bases and J gave up 0 bases; unmatched junction bases: 6. The CDR3 runs 16 residues. In DNA, the CDR3 is TGCGCCAGCAGCCCCTTAACAGGGGCGAACACCGGGGAGCTGTTTTTT. Translating it yields CASSPLTGANTGELFF.

The gene calls are TRBV19 and TRBJ2-1; 16 positions agree with TRBD2. This CDR3 region has 16 residues. V was pared by 4 bases and J by 9 bases, with 6 bases of the junction left unmatched. The germline V gene encodes CDR1 LNHDA and CDR2 SQIVND (reference sequence). Here the CDR3 DNA reads TGTGCCAGTAGTACCGGGACTAGCGGGAGGGCCCGTGAGCAGTTCTTC. Translation gives CASSTGTSGRAREQFF. Combining the CDR3 with reference TRBV19 and TRBJ2-1 gives the whole variable domain DGGITQSPKYLFRKEGQNVTLSCEQNLNHDAMYWYRQDPGQGLRLIYYSQIVNDFQKGDIAEGYSVSREKKESFPLTVTSAQKNPTAFYLCASSTGTSGRAREQFFGPGTRLTVL.

The V call is TRBV11-2, the J call TRBJ2-7, with D maybe TRBD2 (5 bases). Deletions cut 0 bases from V and 6 bases from J, with 9 bases between. From germline, CDR1 is SGHAT and CDR2 FQNNGV. This CDR3 has 13 residues. CDR3 bases: TGTGCCAGCAGCTTAGAGTCAACTAGCGAGCAGTACTTC. Amino acids: CASSLESTSEQYF.

In DNA, the CDR3 is TGCGCCAGCAGCCCAGGGACAGGGGTGCAAGAGACCCAGTACTTC. This codes for CASSPGTGVQETQYF. The rearrangement links TRBV5-1 to TRBJ2-5, with 10 positions matching TRBD1. Looked up from germline, CDR1 is SGHRS and CDR2 is YFSETQ. CDR3 size: 15 residues. V shed 4 bases and J 2 bases; nucleotides not matched to a gene: 5.

J is TRBJ1-3 and V is TRBV10-3; 12 bases are a match to TRBD1. This CDR3 comprises 14 residues. The germline V gene encodes CDR1 ENHRY and CDR2 SYGVKD. Trimming took 11 bases from V and 8 from J; bases not matched to a gene: 10. The CDR3 DNA reads as TGTGCCGCTGTGGGACAGGGGGCGCCTGACACCATATATTTT. It translates to CAAVGQGAPDTIYF.

The chain employs TRBV5-1 and TRBJ2-3, with 14 bases fitting TRBD2. This CDR3 spans 17 amino acids. The germline CDR1 and CDR2 sequences are SGHRS and YFSETQ. The trim removed 3 bases at V and 4 bases at J, leaving 7 bases unmatched. DNA of the CDR3: TGCGCCAGCAGCTCGGGGACTAGCGGGAGTGGCGCAGATACGCAGTATTTT. This sequence encodes CASSSGTSGSGADTQYF.

The chain links TRBV27 to TRBJ1-5; 9 positions agree with TRBD1. CDR3 length equals 20 residues. The V gene's germline CDR1 is MNHEY and CDR2 SMNVEV (reference sequence). V was pared by 4 bases and J by 0 bases, with 16 bases of the junction left unmatched. The CDR3 reads CASSSSGQGTLSFSNQPQHF. The CDR3 nucleotides read TGTGCCAGCAGTTCCAGCGGACAGGGGACCCTTTCCTTTAGCAATCAGCCCCAGCATTTT.